This T cell receptor (beta chain) was recovered during a study of regulatory T cells in long-lasting Graves disease. With iRepertoire HTBI primers and Arm-PCR of CDR3 regions, TCR beta libraries were built. TCRdb re-analysed the multiplex PCR reads in MiXCR, keeping a single row per CDR3 protein. The table lists 350,000 to 450,000 distinct CDR3 sequences, about 16% of them singletons. Whole-study findings and limits: With under 3,500 shared public clonotypes, persistent patients exceeded new patients, who shared about a thousand.

As regards this clonotype: The antigen is undetermined.

Sample time point: newly diagnosed GD, antithyroid drugs for less than 3 months. RNA isolated from PBMCs was used to make the TCR library. These data also formed part of another study, on T cells in Graves' hyperthyroidism and ophthalmopathy.

Sequencing used peripheral blood mononuclear cells (PBMCs), obtained at new diagnosis, from a patient treated with antithyroid drugs. The clonotype originates from a woman between 25 and 40 years old with Graves disease.

CDR3 nucleotides: TGTGCCTGGAACAGGGGCTACGAGCAGTACTTC. Its translation: CAWNRGYEQYF. The rearrangement links TRBV30 to TRBJ2-7; 7 nucleotides match TRBD1. V dropped 4 bases and J dropped 3; count of bases not matched to a gene: 0. CDR3 length equals 11 residues. Germline V CDR1 and CDR2: GTSNPN, SVGIG (reference sequence). The full variable domain, its missing parts supplied by reference TRBV30 and TRBJ2-7, is SQTIHQWPATLVQPVGSPLSLECTVEGTSNPNLYWYRQAAGRGLQLLFYSVGIGQISSEVPQNLSASRPQDRQFILSSKKLLLSDSGFYLCAWNRGYEQYFGPGTRLTVT.